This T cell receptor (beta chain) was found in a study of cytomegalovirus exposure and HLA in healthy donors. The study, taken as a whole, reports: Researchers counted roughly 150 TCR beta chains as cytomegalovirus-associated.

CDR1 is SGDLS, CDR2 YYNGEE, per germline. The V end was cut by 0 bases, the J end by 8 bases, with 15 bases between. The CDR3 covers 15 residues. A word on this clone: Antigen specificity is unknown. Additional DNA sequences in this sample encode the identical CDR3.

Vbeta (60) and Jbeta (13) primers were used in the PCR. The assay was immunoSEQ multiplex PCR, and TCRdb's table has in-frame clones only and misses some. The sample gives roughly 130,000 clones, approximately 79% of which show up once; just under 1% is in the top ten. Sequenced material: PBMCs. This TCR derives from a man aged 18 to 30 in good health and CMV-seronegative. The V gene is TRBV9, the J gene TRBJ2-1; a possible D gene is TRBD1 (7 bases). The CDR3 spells CASSVEGRGADEQFF. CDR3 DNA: TGTGCCAGCAGCGTAGAGGGCAGGGGGGCCGATGAGCAGTTCTTC. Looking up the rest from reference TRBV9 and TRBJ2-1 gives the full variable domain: DSGVTQTPKHLITATGQRVTLRCSPRSGDLSVYWYQQSLDQGLQFLIQYYNGEERAKGNILERFSAQQFPDLHSELNLSSLELGDSALYFCASSVEGRGADEQFFGPGTRLTVL.